The clone carrying this TCR beta chain came up many times. From the 5' RACE reads, TCRdb called clonotypes with MiXCR, one entry per CDR3 protein. The sample has 30,000 to 35,000 distinct CDR3 sequences, over 7% seen once. This entry comes from a study of chronic HIV infection and antiretroviral therapy. Sequences were obtained from peripheral blood. The clonotype comes from an adult who had HIV and had not received antiretroviral therapy, or was an uninfected healthy control (not recorded which).

The CDR3 DNA is TGTGCCAGCAGTGACTCTCAGGGGGGGTACAATGAGCAGTTCTTC. Protein: CASSDSQGGYNEQFF. This chain uses TRBV6-4 with TRBJ2-1; TRBD1 or TRBD2 may be the D gene (7 bases each). The CDR3 consists of 15 residues. Germline values: CDR1 MRHNA, CDR2 SNTAGT. V dropped 0 bases and J dropped 4 bases, with 10 bases sitting between them.